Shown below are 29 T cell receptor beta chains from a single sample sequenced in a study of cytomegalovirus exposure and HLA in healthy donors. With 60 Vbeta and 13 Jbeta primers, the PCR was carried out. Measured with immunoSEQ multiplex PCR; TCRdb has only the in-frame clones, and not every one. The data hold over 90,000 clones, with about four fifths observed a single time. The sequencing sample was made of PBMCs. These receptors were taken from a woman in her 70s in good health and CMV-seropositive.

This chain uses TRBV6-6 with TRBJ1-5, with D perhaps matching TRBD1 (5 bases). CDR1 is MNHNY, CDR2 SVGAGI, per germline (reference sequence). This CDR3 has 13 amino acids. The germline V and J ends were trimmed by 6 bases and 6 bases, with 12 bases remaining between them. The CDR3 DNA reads TGTGCCAGCAGAAAACAGGAGGGTCAGCCCCAGCATTTT. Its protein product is CASRKQEGQPQHF.

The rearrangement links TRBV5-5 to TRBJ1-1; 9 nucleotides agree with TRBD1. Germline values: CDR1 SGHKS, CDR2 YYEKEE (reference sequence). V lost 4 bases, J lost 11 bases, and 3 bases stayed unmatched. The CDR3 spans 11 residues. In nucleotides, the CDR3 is TGTGCCAGCAGCCTGACAGGGGGGGCTTTCTTT. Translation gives CASSLTGGAFF.

The CDR3 DNA reads as TGTGCCAGCAGCTTACAGGGATCCGCCGGGTATTCACCCCTCCACTTT. Its translation: CASSLQGSAGYSPLHF. V and J are TRBV7-9 and TRBJ1-6, with D tentatively TRBD1 (5 bases). The CDR3 runs to 16 residues. V was trimmed by 2 bases and J by 8 bases, leaving 16 bases between them. The germline gives CDR1 SEHNR, CDR2 FQNEAQ (reference sequence).

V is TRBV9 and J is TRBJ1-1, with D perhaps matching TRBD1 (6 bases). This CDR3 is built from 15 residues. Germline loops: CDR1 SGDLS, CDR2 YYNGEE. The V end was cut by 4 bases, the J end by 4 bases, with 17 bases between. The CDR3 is CASSTGGQRGTEAFF. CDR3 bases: TGTGCCAGCAGCACCGGGGGGCAGAGGGGCACTGAAGCTTTCTTT.

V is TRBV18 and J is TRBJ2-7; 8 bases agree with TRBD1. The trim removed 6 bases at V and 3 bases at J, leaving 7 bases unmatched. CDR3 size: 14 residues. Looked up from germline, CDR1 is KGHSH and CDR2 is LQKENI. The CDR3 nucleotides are TGTGCCAGCTCTTGGGCAGGGGGCGGCTACGAGCAGTACTTC. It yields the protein CASSWAGGGYEQYF.

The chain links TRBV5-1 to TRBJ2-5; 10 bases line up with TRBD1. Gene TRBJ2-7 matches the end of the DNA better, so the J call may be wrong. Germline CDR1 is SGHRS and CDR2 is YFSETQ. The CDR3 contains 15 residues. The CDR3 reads CASSLGGTGDYEQYF. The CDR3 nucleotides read TGCGCCAGCAGCTTGGGAGGGACAGGGGACTACGAGCAGTACTTC.

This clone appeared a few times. The CDR3 loop is CASSEDTGAYGYTF. Here the CDR3 DNA reads TGTGCCAGCAGTGAGGATACAGGGGCCTATGGCTACACCTTC. The chain is built from TRBV6-5 and TRBJ1-2; TRBD1 matches at 7 bases. The germline gives CDR1 MNHEY, CDR2 SVGAGI. There are 14 residues in the CDR3. V shed 5 bases, J shed 4 bases, and the junction held 7 bases outside the gene matches.

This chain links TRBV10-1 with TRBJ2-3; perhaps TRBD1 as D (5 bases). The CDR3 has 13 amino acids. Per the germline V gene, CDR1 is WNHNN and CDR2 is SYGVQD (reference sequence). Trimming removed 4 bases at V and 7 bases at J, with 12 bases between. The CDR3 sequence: CASSVPGINTQYF. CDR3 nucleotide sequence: TGCGCCAGCAGTGTCCCAGGGATAAATACGCAGTATTTT.

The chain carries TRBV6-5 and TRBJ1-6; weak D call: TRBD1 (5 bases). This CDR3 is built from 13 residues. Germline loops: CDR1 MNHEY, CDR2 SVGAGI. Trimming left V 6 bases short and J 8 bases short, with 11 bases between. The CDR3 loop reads CASRPRRDSPLHF. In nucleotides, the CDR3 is TGTGCCAGCAGACCTCGCAGGGATTCACCCCTCCACTTT.

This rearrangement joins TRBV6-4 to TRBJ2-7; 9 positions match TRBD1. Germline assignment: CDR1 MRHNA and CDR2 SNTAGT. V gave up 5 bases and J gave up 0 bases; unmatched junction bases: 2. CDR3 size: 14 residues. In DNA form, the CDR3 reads TGTGCCAGCAGTCGACAGGGGGGCTCCTACGAGCAGTACTTC. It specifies CASSRQGGSYEQYF.

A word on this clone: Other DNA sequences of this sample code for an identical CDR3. The chain's CDR3 is CASSVRVSTDTQYF. Here the CDR3 DNA reads TGTGCCAGCAGTGTCAGGGTCAGCACAGATACGCAGTATTTT. The chain links TRBV6-1 to TRBJ2-3, with D perhaps matching TRBD1 (5 bases). This CDR3 is 14 amino acids long. The germline V gene has CDR1 MNHNS and CDR2 SASEGT. With 4 bases removed from V and 0 bases from J, the gap between germline ends came to 8 bases.

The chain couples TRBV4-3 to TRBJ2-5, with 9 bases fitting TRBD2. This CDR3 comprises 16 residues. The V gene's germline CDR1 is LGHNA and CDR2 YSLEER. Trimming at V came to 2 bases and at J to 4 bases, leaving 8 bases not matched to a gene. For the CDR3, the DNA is TGCGCCAGCAGCCAAAGTGGCGGGGGGGCCGGAGAGACCCAGTACTTC. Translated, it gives CASSQSGGGAGETQYF.

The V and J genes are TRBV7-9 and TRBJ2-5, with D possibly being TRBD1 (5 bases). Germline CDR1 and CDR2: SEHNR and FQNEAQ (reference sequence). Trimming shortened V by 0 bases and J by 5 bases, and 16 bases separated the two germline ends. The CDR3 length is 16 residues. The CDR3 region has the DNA TGTGCCAGCAGCTTAGCTGGTGGTCAGGGTGGCGAGACCCAGTACTTC. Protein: CASSLAGGQGGETQYF.

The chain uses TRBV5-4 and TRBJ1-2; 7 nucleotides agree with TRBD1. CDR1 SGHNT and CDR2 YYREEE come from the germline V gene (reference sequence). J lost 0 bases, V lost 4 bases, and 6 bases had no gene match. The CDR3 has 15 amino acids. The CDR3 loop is CASSAGTDANYGYTF. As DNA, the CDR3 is TGTGCCAGCAGCGCAGGGACAGATGCTAACTATGGCTACACCTTC.

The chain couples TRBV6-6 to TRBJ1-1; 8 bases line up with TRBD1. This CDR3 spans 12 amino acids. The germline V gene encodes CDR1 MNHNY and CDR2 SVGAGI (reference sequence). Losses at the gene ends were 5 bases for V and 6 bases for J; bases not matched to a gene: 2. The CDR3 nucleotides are TGTGCCAGCAGTCGGACAGGGTCTGAAGCTTTCTTT. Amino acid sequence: CASSRTGSEAFF.

The CDR3 DNA is TGTGCCACCAGCAGAGAATATCTCGCGGGGCAGGACAATGAGCAGTTCTTC. Protein sequence: CATSREYLAGQDNEQFF. This rearrangement joins TRBV15 to TRBJ2-1; TRBD2 is a possible D gene (6 bases). The CDR3 loop spans 17 amino acids. In germline, CDR1 is LNHNV, CDR2 YYDKDF (reference sequence). V was cut by 0 bases and J by 5 bases, with 17 bases left in between.

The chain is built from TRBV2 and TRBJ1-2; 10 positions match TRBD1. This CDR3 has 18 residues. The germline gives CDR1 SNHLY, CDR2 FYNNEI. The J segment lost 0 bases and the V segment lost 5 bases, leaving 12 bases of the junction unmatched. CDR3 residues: CASSPPGQGTAANYGYTF. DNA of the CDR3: TGTGCCAGCAGTCCACCGGGACAGGGGACGGCGGCTAACTATGGCTACACCTTC.

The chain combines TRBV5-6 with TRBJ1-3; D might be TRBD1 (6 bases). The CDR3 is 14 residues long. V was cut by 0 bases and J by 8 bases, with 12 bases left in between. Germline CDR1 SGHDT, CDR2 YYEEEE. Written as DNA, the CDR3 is TGTGCCAGCAGCTTGGTGGGGGCTAGGGACACCATATATTTT. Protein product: CASSLVGARDTIYF.

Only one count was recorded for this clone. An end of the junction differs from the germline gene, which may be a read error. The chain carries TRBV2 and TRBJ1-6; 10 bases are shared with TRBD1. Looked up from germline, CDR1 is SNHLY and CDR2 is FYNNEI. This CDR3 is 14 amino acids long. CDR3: CTSAAGTGASPLHF. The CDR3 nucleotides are TGTACCAGCGCCGCCGGGACAGGGGCTTCACCCCTCCACTTT.

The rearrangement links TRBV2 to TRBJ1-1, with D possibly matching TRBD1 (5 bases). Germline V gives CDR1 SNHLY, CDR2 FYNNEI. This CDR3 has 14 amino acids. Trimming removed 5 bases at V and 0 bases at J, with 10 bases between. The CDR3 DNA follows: TGTGCCAGCAGTTCCCCACAGGTGAACACTGAAGCTTTCTTT. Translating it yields CASSSPQVNTEAFF.

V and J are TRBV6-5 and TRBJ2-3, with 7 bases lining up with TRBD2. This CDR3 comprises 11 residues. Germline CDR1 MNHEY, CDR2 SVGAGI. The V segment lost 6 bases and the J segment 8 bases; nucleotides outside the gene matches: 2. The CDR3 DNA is TGTGCCAGCAGGACGGGGGGTACGCAGTATTTT. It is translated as CASRTGGTQYF.

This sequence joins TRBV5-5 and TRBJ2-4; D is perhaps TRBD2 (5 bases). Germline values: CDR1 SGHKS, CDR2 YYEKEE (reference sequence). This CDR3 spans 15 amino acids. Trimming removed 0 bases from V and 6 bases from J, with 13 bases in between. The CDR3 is CASSLDPLRGNIQYF. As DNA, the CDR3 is TGTGCCAGCAGCTTGGACCCCCTCCGGGGAAACATTCAGTACTTC.

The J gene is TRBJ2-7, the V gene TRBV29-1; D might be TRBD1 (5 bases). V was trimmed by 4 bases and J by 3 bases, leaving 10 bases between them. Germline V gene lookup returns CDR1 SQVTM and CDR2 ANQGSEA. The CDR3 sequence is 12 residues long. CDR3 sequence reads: CSVGGSYYEQYF. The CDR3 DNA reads TGCAGCGTTGGGGGCAGCTACTACGAGCAGTACTTC.

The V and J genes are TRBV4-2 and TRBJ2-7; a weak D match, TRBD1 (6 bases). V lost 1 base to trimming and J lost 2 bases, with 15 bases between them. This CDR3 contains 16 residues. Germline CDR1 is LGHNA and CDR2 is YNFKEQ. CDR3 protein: CASSQVVGALTYEQYF. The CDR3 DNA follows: TGTGCCAGCAGCCAAGTTGTGGGGGCCCTTACCTACGAGCAGTACTTC.

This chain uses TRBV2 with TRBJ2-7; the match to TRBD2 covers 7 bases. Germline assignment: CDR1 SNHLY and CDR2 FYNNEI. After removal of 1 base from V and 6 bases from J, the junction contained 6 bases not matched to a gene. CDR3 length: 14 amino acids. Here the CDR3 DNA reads TGTGCCAGCAGTGAAGAGCGGGACGTCCTCGAGCAGTACTTC. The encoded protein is CASSEERDVLEQYF.

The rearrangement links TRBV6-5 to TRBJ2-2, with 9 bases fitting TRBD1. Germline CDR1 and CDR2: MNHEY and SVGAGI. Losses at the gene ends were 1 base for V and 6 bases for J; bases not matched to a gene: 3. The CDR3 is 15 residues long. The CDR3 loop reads CASSYFTGGPGELFF. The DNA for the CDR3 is TGTGCCAGCAGTTACTTTACAGGGGGCCCCGGGGAGCTGTTTTTT.

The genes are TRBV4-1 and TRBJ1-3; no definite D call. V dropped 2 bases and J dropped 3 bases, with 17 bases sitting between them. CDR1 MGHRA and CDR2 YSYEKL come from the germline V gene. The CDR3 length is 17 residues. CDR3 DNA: TGCGCCAGCAGCCAATCCGCCCGGGCCGGAGGTGGAAACACCATATATTTT. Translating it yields CASSQSARAGGGNTIYF.

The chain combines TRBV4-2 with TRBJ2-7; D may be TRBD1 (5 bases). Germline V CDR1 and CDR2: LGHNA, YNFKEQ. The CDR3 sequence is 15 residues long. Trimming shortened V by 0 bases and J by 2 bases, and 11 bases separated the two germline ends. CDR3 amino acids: CASSQEGDSTYEQYF. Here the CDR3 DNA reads TGTGCCAGCAGCCAAGAAGGAGACAGCACCTACGAGCAGTACTTC.

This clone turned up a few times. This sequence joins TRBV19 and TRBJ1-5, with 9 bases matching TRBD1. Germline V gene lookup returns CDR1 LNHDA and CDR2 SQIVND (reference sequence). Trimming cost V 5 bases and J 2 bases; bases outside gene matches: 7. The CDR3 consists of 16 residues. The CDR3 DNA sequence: TGTGCCAGTAGTCCCGGGACAGGGTTCGGCAATCAGCCCCAGCATTTT. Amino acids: CASSPGTGFGNQPQHF. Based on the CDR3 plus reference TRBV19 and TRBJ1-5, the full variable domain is DGGITQSPKYLFRKEGQNVTLSCEQNLNHDAMYWYRQDPGQGLRLIYYSQIVNDFQKGDIAEGYSVSREKKESFPLTVTSAQKNPTAFYLCASSPGTGFGNQPQHFGDGTRLSIL.